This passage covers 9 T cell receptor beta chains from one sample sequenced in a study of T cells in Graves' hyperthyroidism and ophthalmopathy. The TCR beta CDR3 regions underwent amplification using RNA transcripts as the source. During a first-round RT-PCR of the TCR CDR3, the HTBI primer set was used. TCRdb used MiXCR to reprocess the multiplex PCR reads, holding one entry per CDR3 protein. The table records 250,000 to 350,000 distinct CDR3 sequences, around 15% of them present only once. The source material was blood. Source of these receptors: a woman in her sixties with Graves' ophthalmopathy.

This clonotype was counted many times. CDR3 amino acids: CASSFGSTRQYF. The CDR3 coding sequence is TGTGCCAGCAGTTTTGGTTCGACGCGGCAGTACTTC. The rearrangement uses TRBV28 and TRBJ2-7; D not resolved. This CDR3 is 12 amino acids long. Germline values: CDR1 MDHEN, CDR2 SYDVKM. Deletions cut 3 bases from V and 9 bases from J, with 12 bases between.

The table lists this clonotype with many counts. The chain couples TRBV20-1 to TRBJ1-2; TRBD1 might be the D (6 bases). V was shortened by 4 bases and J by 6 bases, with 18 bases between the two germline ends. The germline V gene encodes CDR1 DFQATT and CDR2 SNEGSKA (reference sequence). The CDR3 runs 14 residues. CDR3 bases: TGCAGTGCTACTACTCCGGGACAAGGTCATGGCTACACCTTC. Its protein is CSATTPGQGHGYTF.

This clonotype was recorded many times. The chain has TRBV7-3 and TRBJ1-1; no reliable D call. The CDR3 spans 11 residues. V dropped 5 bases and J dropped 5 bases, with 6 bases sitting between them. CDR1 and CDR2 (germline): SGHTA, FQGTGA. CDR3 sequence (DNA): TGTGCCAGCAGCGACGGGACTGAAGCTTTCTTT. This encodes CASSDGTEAFF.

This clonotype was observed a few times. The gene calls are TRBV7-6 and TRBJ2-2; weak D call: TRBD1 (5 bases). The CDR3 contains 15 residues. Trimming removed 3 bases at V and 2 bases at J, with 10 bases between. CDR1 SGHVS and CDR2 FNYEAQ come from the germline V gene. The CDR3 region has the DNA TGTGCCAGCAGCTTTCAGGGTATCAACACCGGGGAGCTGTTTTTT. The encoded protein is CASSFQGINTGELFF.

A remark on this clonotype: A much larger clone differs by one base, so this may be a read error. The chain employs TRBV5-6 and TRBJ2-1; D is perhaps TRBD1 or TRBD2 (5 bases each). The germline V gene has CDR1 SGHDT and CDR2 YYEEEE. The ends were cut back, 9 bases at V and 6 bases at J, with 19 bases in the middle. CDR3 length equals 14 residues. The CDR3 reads CATTGPGIGNEQFF. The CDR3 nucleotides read TGTGCCACCACGGGACCAGGTATTGGCAATGAGCAGTTCTTC.

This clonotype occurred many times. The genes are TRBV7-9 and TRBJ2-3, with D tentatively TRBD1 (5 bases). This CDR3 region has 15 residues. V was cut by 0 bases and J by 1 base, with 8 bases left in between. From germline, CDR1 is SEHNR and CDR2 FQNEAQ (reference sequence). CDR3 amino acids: CASSLAGDGTDTQYF. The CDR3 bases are TGTGCCAGCAGCTTAGCAGGGGATGGCACAGATACGCAGTATTTT.

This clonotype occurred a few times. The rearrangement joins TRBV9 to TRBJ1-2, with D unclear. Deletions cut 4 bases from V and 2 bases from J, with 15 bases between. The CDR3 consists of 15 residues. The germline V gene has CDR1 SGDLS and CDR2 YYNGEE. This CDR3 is CASSPPARGNYGYTF. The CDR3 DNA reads TGTGCCAGCAGCCCCCCCGCCCGGGGAAACTATGGCTACACCTTC.

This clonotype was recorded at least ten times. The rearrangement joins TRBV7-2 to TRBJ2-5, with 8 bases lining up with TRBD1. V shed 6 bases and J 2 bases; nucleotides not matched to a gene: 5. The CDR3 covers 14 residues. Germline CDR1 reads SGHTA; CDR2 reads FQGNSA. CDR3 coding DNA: TGTGCCAGCAGTCACGACAGGGGTCAAGAGACCCAGTACTTC. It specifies CASSHDRGQETQYF.

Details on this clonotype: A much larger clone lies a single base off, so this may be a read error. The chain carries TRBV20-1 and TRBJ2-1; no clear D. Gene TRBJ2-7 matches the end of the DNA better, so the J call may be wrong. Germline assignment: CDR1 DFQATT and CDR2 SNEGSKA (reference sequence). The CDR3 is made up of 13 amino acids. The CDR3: CSAKRETYNEQYF. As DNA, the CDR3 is TGCAGTGCTAAACGCGAGACCTACAATGAGCAGTACTTC.